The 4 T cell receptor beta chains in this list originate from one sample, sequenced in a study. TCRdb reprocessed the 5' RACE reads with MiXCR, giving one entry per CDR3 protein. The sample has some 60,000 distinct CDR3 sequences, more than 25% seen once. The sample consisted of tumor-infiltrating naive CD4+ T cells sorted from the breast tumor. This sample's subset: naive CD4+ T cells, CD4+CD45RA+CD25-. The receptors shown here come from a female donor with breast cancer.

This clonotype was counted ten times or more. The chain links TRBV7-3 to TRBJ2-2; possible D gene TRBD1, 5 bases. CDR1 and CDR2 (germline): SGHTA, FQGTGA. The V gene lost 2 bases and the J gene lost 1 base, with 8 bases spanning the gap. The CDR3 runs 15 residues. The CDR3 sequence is CASSLFQGNTGELFF. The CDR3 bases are TGTGCCAGCAGCTTATTCCAGGGGAACACCGGGGAGCTGTTTTTT.

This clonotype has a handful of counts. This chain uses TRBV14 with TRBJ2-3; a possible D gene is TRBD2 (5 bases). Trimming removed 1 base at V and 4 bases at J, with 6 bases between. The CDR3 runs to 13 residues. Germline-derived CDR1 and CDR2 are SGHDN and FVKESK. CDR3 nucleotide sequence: TGTGCCAGCAGCCAAGTGCGGGCAGATACGCAGTATTTT. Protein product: CASSQVRADTQYF.

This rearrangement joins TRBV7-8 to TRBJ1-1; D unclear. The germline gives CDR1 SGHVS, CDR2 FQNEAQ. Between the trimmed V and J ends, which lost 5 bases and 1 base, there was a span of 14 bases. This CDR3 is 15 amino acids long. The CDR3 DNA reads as TGTGCCAGCAGCAAACTGCGGAGCCGGAACACTGAAGCTTTCTTT. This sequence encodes CASSKLRSRNTEAFF. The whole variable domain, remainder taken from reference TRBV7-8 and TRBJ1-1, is GAGVSQSPRYKVAKRGQDVALRCDPISGHVSLFWYQQALGQGPEFLTYFQNEAQLDKSGLPSDRFFAERPEGSVSTLKIQRTQQEDSAVYLCASSKLRSRNTEAFFGQGTRLTVV.

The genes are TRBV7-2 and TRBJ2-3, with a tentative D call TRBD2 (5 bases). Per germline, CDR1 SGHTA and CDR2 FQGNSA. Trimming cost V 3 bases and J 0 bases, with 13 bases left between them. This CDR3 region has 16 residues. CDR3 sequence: CASSLTSGPSTDTQYF. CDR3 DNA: TGTGCCAGCAGCTTGACCAGCGGCCCTAGCACAGATACGCAGTATTTT.